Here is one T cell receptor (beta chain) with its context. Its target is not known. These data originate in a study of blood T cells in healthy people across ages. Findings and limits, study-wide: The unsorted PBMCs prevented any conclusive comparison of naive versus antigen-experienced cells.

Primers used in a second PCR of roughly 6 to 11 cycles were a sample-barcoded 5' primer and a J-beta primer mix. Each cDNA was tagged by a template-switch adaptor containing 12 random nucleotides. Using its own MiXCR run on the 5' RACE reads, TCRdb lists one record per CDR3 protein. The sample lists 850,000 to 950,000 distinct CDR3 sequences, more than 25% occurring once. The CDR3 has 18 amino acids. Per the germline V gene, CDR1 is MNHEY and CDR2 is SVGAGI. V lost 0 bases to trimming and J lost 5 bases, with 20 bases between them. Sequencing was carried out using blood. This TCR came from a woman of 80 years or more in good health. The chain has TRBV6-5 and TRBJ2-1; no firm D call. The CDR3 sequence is CASSYSTLGASGHNEQFF. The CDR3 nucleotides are TGTGCCAGCAGTTACTCGACCCTAGGAGCGTCAGGCCACAATGAGCAGTTCTTC.